The entry below describes one T cell receptor beta chain. What it binds is unknown. The CDR3 length is 12 residues. Per germline, CDR1 SQVTM and CDR2 ANQGSEA. With 7 bases removed from V and 3 bases from J, the gap between germline ends came to 11 bases. The sample comes from a study of T cell clones after liver transplantation. In the study overall: Immunosuppression withdrawal was tried within 2 years after liver transplantation in this trial. TCRbeta sequencing after a pre-transplant mixed lymphocyte reaction identified graft-donor-reactive clones, later tracked in post-transplant blood. Standard immunosuppression, with no induction, continued until 12-24 months after transplant.

The repertoire was sequenced with immunoSEQ multiplex PCR; TCRdb's copy has only in-frame clones and lacks some. This sample yields about 15,000 clones, of which about nine tenths are seen a single time; around 47% belongs to the top ten. Study-wide results and caveats: In 5 of 8 subjects, circulating graft-donor-reactive CD4 TCRbeta sequences fell significantly after transplant.

This receptor was taken from a human donor who received a liver transplant. The sequenced sample was CD8+ T cells from blood, obtained before liver transplant. V gene TRBV29-1 combines with J gene TRBJ2-3; D not certain. The CDR3 region is CSAPLVTDTQYF. As DNA, the CDR3 is TGCAGCGCCCCCCTAGTGACAGATACGCAGTATTTT.